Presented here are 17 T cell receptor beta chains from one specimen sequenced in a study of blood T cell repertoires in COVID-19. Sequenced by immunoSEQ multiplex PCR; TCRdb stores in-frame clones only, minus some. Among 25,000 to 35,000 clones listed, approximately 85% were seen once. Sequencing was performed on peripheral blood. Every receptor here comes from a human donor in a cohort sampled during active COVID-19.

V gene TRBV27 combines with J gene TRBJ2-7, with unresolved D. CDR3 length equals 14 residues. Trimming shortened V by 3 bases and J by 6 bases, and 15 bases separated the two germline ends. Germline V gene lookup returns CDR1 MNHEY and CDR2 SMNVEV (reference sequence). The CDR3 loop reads CASSFRQAESEQYF. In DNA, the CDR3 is TGTGCCAGCAGTTTCAGGCAGGCTGAATCCGAGCAGTACTTC.

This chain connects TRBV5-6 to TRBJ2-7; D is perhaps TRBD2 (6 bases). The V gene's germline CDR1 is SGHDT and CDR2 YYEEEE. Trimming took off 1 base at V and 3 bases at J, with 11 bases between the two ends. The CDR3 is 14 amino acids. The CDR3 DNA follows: TGTGCCAGCAGCTTGAGTGGAGGGTACTACGAGCAGTACTTC. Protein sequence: CASSLSGGYYEQYF. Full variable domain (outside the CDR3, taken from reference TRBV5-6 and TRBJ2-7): DAGVTQSPTHLIKTRGQQVTLRCSPKSGHDTVSWYQQALGQGPQFIFQYYEEEERQRGNFPDRFSGHQFPNYSSELNVNALLLGDSALYLCASSLSGGYYEQYFGPGTRLTVT.

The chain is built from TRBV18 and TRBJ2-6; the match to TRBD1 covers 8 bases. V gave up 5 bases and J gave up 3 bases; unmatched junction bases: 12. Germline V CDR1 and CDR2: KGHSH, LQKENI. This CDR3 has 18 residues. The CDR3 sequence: CASSNHGQGASGANVLTF. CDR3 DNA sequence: TGTGCCAGCTCAAACCACGGGCAGGGGGCGAGTGGGGCCAACGTCCTGACTTTC.

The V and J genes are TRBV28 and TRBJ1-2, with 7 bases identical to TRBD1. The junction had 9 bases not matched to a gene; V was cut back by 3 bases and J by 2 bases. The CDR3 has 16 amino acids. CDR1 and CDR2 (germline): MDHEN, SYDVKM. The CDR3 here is CASSLYTGDENYGYTF. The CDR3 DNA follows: TGTGCCAGCAGTTTGTACACAGGGGACGAGAACTATGGCTACACCTTC.

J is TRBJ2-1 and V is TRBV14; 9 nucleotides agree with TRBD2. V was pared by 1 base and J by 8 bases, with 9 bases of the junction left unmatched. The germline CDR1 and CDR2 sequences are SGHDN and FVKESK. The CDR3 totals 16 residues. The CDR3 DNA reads TGTGCCAGCAGCCAAGGATGGCGGGGGGGCCGCGATGAGCAGTTCTTC. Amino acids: CASSQGWRGGRDEQFF.

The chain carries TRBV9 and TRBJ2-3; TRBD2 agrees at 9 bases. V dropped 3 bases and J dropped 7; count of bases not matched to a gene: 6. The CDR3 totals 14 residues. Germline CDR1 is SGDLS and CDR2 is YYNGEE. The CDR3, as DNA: TGTGCCAGCAGCGATCTAGCGGGATTTCATACGCAGTATTTT. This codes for CASSDLAGFHTQYF.

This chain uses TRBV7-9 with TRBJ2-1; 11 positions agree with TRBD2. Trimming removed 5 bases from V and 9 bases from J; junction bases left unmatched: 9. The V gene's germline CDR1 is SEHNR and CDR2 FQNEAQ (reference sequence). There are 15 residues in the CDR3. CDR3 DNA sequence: TGTGCCAGCAGCCAACTAGCGGGAGATGTTGGTGAGCAGTTCTTC. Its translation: CASSQLAGDVGEQFF.

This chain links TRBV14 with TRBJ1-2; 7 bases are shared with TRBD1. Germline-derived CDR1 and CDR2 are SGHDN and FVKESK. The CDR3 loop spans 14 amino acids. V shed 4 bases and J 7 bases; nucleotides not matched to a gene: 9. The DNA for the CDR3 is TGTGCCAGCAGCCGGGGACAGATCCCATCTGGCTACACCTTC. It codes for CASSRGQIPSGYTF.

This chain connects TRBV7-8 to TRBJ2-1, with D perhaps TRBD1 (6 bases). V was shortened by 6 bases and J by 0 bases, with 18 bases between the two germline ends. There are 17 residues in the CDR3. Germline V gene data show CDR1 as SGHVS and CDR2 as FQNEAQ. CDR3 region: CASSPSPGHSSYNEQFF. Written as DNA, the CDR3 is TGTGCCAGCAGTCCCTCTCCGGGACACAGCTCCTACAATGAGCAGTTCTTC.

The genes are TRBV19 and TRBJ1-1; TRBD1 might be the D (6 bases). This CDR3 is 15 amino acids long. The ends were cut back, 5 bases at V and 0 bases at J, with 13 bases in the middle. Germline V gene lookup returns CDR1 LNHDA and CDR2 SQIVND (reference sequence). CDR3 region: CASSPRTDLNTEAFF. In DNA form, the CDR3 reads TGTGCCAGTAGTCCCCGGACAGACTTGAACACTGAAGCTTTCTTT.

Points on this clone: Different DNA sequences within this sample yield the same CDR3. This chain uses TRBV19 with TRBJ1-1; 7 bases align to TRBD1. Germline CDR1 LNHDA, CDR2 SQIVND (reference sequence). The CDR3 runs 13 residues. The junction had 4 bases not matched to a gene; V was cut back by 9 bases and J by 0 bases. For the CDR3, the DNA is TGTGCCAGCAGCGGACAGGTGAACACTGAAGCTTTCTTT. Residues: CASSGQVNTEAFF.

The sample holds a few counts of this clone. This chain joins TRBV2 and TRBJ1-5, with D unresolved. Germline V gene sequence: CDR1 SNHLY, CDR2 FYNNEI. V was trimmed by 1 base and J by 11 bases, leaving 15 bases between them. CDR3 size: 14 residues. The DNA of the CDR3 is TGTGCCAGCAGTGAAGGCGGCCCCAGAGAGTCCCAGCATTTT. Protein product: CASSEGGPRESQHF.

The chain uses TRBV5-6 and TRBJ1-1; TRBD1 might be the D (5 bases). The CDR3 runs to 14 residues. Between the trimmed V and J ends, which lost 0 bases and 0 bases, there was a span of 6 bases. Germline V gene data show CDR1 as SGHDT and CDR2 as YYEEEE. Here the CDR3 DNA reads TGTGCCAGCAGCTTGGAGGGGATGAACACTGAAGCTTTCTTT. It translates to CASSLEGMNTEAFF.

In nucleotides, the CDR3 is TGTGCCATCAGTGAGTCGGGACAGGCGTTTTCCTACGAGCAGTACTTC. This sequence encodes CAISESGQAFSYEQYF. V and J are TRBV10-3 and TRBJ2-7; TRBD1 matches 8 bases. The germline gives CDR1 ENHRY, CDR2 SYGVKD. The V segment lost 0 bases and the J segment 1 base; nucleotides outside the gene matches: 5. CDR3 length: 16 residues.

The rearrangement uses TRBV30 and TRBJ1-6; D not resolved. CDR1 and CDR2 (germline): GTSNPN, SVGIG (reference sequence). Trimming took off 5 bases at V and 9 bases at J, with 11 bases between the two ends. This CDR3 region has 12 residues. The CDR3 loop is CAWGESGSPLHF. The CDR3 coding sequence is TGTGCCTGGGGGGAATCGGGTTCACCCCTCCACTTT.

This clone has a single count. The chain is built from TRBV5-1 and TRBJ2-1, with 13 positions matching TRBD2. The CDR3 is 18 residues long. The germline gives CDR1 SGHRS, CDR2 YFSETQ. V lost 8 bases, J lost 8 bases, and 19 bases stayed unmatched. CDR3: CASYGLAGASSTADEQFF. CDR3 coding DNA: TGCGCCAGTTATGGACTAGCGGGAGCTTCTTCGACGGCCGATGAGCAGTTCTTC.

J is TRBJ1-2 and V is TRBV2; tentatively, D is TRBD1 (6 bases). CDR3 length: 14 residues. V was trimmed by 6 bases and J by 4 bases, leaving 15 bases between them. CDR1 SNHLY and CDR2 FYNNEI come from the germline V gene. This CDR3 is CASRPQGWGYGYTF. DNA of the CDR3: TGTGCCAGCAGGCCACAGGGTTGGGGCTATGGCTACACCTTC.